The 27 T cell receptor beta chains below were found in one sample sequenced in a study of T-cell reconstitution after alpha-beta-depleted transplantation in children. Unique molecular identifiers were built into the TCRbeta library. Each CDR3 protein is one row after TCRdb ran MiXCR on the PCR reads. Among some 310,000 distinct CDR3 sequences listed, 23% were seen once. This specimen was PBMCs, mostly from graft donor cells, taken 180 days after TCRalphabeta/CD19-depleted stem cell transplant. The receptors stem from a male patient under 18 who had a stem cell transplant for acute lymphoblastic leukemia, so the T cells may come from the graft donor.

This clonotype was detected a few times. V and J are TRBV20-1 and TRBJ2-7; possibly TRBD1 for D (6 bases). Germline-derived CDR1 and CDR2 are DFQATT and SNEGSKA (reference sequence). The CDR3 extends over 12 amino acids. V was cut by 1 base and J by 2 bases, with 6 bases left in between. The DNA for the CDR3 is TGCAGTGCTAGAGCAGGGGCCTACGAGCAGTACTTC. Translated, it gives CSARAGAYEQYF.

This clonotype occurred a few times. This rearrangement joins TRBV5-1 to TRBJ2-7; a weak D match, TRBD2 (5 bases). This CDR3 is 14 amino acids long. Per germline, CDR1 SGHRS and CDR2 YFSETQ. The ends were cut back, 0 bases at V and 1 base at J, with 8 bases in the middle. This CDR3 reads CASSLAWTSYEQYF. The CDR3 nucleotides are TGCGCCAGCAGCTTGGCTTGGACTTCCTACGAGCAGTACTTC. The full variable domain, completed using reference TRBV5-1 and TRBJ2-7, is KAGVTQTPRYLIKTRGQQVTLSCSPISGHRSVSWYQQTPGQGLQFLFEYFSETQRNKGNFPGRFSGRQFSNSRSEMNVSTLELGDSALYLCASSLAWTSYEQYFGPGTRLTVT.

This clonotype has a handful of counts. V gene TRBV12-3 or TRBV12-4 combines with J gene TRBJ1-1, with D possibly matching TRBD1 (5 bases). There are 15 residues in the CDR3. Between the trimmed V and J ends, which lost 4 bases and 2 bases, there was a span of 14 bases. CDR3 loop: CASSSPGTANTEAFF. In DNA, the CDR3 is TGTGCCAGCAGTTCTCCCGGGACGGCCAACACTGAAGCTTTCTTT.

The gene calls are TRBV7-6 and TRBJ2-5; D gene ambiguous. Trimming shortened V by 5 bases and J by 3 bases, and 7 bases separated the two germline ends. The CDR3 extends over 12 amino acids. Per germline, CDR1 SGHVS and CDR2 FNYEAQ. For the CDR3, the DNA is TGTGCCAGCAGCCCTTGGGAAGAGACCCAGTACTTC. This encodes CASSPWEETQYF.

As regards this clonotype: This CDR3 is missing its conserved last phenylalanine or tryptophan, likely due to a read error. This sequence joins TRBV12-3 or TRBV12-4 and TRBJ2-1; D call uncertain. The CDR3 runs 15 residues. V shed 3 bases and J shed 0 bases, with 9 bases lying between them. CDR3 residues: CASSLLRSSYNEQFL. The CDR3 DNA reads TGTGCCAGCAGTTTGTTACGTTCCTCCTACAATGAGCAGTTCTTA.

This clonotype came up once. V usage is TRBV16 and J usage is TRBJ1-3; tentatively, D is TRBD1 (5 bases). Germline CDR1 is KGHSY and CDR2 is FQNENV. The ends were cut back, 0 bases at V and 4 bases at J, with 13 bases in the middle. The CDR3 loop spans 16 amino acids. DNA for the CDR3: TGTGCCAGCAGCCAATCGGGCAGGGTGACCGGAAACACCATATATTTT. The encoded protein is CASSQSGRVTGNTIYF.

V usage is TRBV11-2 and J usage is TRBJ2-1; 13 bases match TRBD2. Germline CDR1 SGHAT, CDR2 FQNNGV. The CDR3 length is 18 residues. V gave up 5 bases and J gave up 4 bases; unmatched junction bases: 11. The CDR3 sequence is CASSDTGLAGVGYNEQFF. The CDR3 DNA follows: TGTGCCAGCAGCGATACCGGACTAGCGGGAGTAGGGTACAATGAGCAGTTCTTC.

The table lists this clonotype with a few counts. The chain carries TRBV5-1 and TRBJ2-7; TRBD1 matches 8 bases. The V and J ends lost 6 bases and 6 bases, in that order; junction bases with no gene match: 8. The germline V gene encodes CDR1 SGHRS and CDR2 YFSETQ. This CDR3 comprises 13 residues. The CDR3 reads CASTRTGTREQYF. CDR3 DNA: TGCGCCAGCACCAGGACAGGGACCCGCGAGCAGTACTTC.

This clonotype was observed a few times. The J gene is TRBJ2-1, the V gene TRBV5-1; D is unresolved. V was cut by 6 bases and J by 10 bases, with 17 bases left in between. The CDR3 has 13 residues. Germline values: CDR1 SGHRS, CDR2 YFSETQ. As DNA, the CDR3 is TGCGCCAGCACTGAGCCCCCAGTTCCAGAGCAGTTCTTC. It yields the protein CASTEPPVPEQFF.

The chain links TRBV5-1 to TRBJ2-7; D is perhaps TRBD2 (6 bases). The CDR3 spans 16 residues. Trimming took off 4 bases at V and 4 bases at J, with 21 bases between the two ends. Germline-derived CDR1 and CDR2 are SGHRS and YFSETQ. The CDR3 loop reads CASSPQVVAEAYEQYF. CDR3 in DNA: TGCGCCAGCAGCCCCCAGGTCGTAGCGGAGGCTTACGAGCAGTACTTC.

The chain is built from TRBV12-3 or TRBV12-4 and TRBJ1-6, with D maybe TRBD1 (5 bases). The CDR3 has 15 residues. V was shortened by 2 bases and J by 6 bases, with 11 bases between the two germline ends. CDR3 region: CASSLTGGGNSPLHF. CDR3 DNA sequence: TGTGCCAGCAGTTTAACGGGCGGGGGTAATTCACCCCTCCACTTT.

This sequence joins TRBV20-1 and TRBJ2-7; 7 bases are shared with TRBD1. The CDR3 runs 14 residues. Germline-derived CDR1 and CDR2 are DFQATT and SNEGSKA (reference sequence). With V trimmed by 1 base and J by 2 bases, 5 bases remained unmatched. The CDR3: CSARGRTGAYEQYF. The CDR3 nucleotides read TGCAGTGCTAGAGGTCGGACAGGAGCCTACGAGCAGTACTTC.

The chain employs TRBV5-1 and TRBJ2-5, with a weak D call TRBD1 (6 bases). CDR3 length equals 17 residues. Trimming shortened V by 1 base and J by 7 bases, and 23 bases separated the two germline ends. Germline CDR1 SGHRS, CDR2 YFSETQ. CDR3 in amino acids: CASSLWVTGSVVGTQYF. CDR3 DNA sequence: TGCGCCAGCAGCTTGTGGGTTACAGGGAGCGTCGTGGGGACCCAGTACTTC.

This chain connects TRBV27 to TRBJ1-1; D is undetermined. Germline V gene data show CDR1 as MNHEY and CDR2 as SMNVEV (reference sequence). Trimming shortened V by 6 bases and J by 0 bases, and 14 bases separated the two germline ends. The CDR3 has 15 residues. This CDR3 reads CASSQRMGLNTEAFF. The CDR3 nucleotides are TGTGCCAGCAGCCAGCGGATGGGCTTGAACACTGAAGCTTTCTTT.

The genes are TRBV7-3 and TRBJ2-7; tentative D call: TRBD2 (5 bases). The CDR3 consists of 16 residues. CDR1 is SGHTA and CDR2 is FQGTGA in the germline V gene. V lost 1 base and J 2 bases, leaving 15 bases between the germline ends. This CDR3 is CASSLRSVSVPYEQYF. CDR3 coding DNA: TGTGCCAGCAGCTTAAGGAGCGTTAGCGTTCCCTACGAGCAGTACTTC. Using reference TRBV7-3 and TRBJ2-7 for the parts outside the CDR3, the full variable domain is GAGVSQTPSNKVTEKGKYVELRCDPISGHTALYWYRQSLGQGPEFLIYFQGTGAADDSGLPNDRFFAVRPEGSVSTLKIQRTERGDSAVYLCASSLRSVSVPYEQYFGPGTRLTVT.

This clonotype has just a few counts. The chain has TRBV5-1 and TRBJ2-1; 8 nucleotides line up with TRBD2. The V gene's germline CDR1 is SGHRS and CDR2 YFSETQ. This CDR3 has 17 amino acids. V gave up 0 bases and J gave up 3 bases; unmatched junction bases: 8. The CDR3 DNA reads TGCGCCAGCAGCTTGGTTTTTAGCGGGAACCTCTACAATGAGCAGTTCTTC. Its translation is CASSLVFSGNLYNEQFF.

This clonotype was recorded many times. The chain is built from TRBV5-1 and TRBJ2-1, with D uncertain. This CDR3 has 12 residues. V was trimmed by 0 bases and J by 6 bases, leaving 4 bases between them. Looked up from germline, CDR1 is SGHRS and CDR2 is YFSETQ. This CDR3 reads CASSLVFNEQFF. CDR3 DNA: TGCGCCAGCAGCTTGGTTTTCAATGAGCAGTTCTTC.

The J gene is TRBJ2-2, the V gene TRBV6-1, with D possibly being TRBD2 (5 bases). The germline V and J ends were trimmed by 6 bases and 3 bases, with 11 bases remaining between them. Per germline, CDR1 MNHNS and CDR2 SASEGT. The CDR3 totals 14 residues. Here the CDR3 DNA reads TGTGCCAGCAGCCGGACCGGGGACACCGGGGAGCTGTTTTTT. It is translated as CASSRTGDTGELFF.

The V gene is TRBV11-2, the J gene TRBJ2-6, with 11 bases matching TRBD1. J lost 2 bases, V lost 8 bases, and 8 bases had no gene match. Germline CDR1 and CDR2: SGHAT and FQNNGV. CDR3 size: 17 residues. CDR3 DNA sequence: TGTGCCAGCGGCCAGGGACAGGGGGAGGCTGGGGCCAACGTCCTGACTTTC. Amino acid sequence: CASGQGQGEAGANVLTF.

This rearrangement joins TRBV29-1 to TRBJ2-1; D may correspond to TRBD1 or TRBD2 (5 bases each). Germline V gene data show CDR1 as SQVTM and CDR2 as ANQGSEA. There are 12 residues in the CDR3. V lost 4 bases and J 12 bases, leaving 16 bases between the germline ends. CDR3 DNA: TGCAGCGTTGCCGCATCAACGAGGGGGCAGTTCTTC. Translating gives CSVAASTRGQFF.

This chain uses TRBV4-1 with TRBJ2-3; D not certain. CDR3 length equals 13 residues. Germline V gene lookup returns CDR1 MGHRA and CDR2 YSYEKL. V was shortened by 4 bases and J by 5 bases, with 10 bases between the two germline ends. CDR3 loop: CASSLLVRDTQYF. CDR3 coding DNA: TGCGCCAGCAGCCTCCTCGTACGAGATACGCAGTATTTT.

This rearrangement joins TRBV11-2 to TRBJ1-2; D not certain. The V end lost 0 bases, the J end lost 7 bases, and 18 bases lay between the germline ends. The CDR3 contains 16 residues. CDR1 is SGHAT, CDR2 FQNNGV, per germline. In DNA, the CDR3 is TGTGCCAGCAGCTTAGATCACGGGCTCGGGAAGGCTGGCTACACCTTC. Protein sequence: CASSLDHGLGKAGYTF.

The CDR3: CASSLRERGRTGELFF. In DNA, the CDR3 is TGTGCCAGCAGCTTGAGAGAAAGGGGACGCACCGGGGAGCTGTTTTTT. V usage is TRBV5-5 and J usage is TRBJ2-2, with D possibly called TRBD1 or TRBD2 (5 bases each). From germline, CDR1 is SGHKS and CDR2 YYEKEE (reference sequence). This CDR3 comprises 16 residues. Trimming removed 1 base at V and 4 bases at J, with 14 bases between.

The chain combines TRBV5-1 with TRBJ2-3, with D perhaps matching TRBD2 (6 bases). The CDR3 runs 12 residues. Trimming took 7 bases from V and 5 from J, leaving 11 bases between them. CDR1 and CDR2 (germline): SGHRS, YFSETQ. CDR3 protein: CASRENQDTQYF. DNA for the CDR3: TGCGCCAGCCGGGAGAATCAAGATACGCAGTATTTT. The entire variable domain, with the rest obtained from reference TRBV5-1 and TRBJ2-3, is as follows: KAGVTQTPRYLIKTRGQQVTLSCSPISGHRSVSWYQQTPGQGLQFLFEYFSETQRNKGNFPGRFSGRQFSNSRSEMNVSTLELGDSALYLCASRENQDTQYFGPGTRLTVL.

This clonotype was seen a few times. This sequence joins TRBV29-1 and TRBJ2-7, with TRBD2 matching 14 bases. The germline CDR1 and CDR2 sequences are SQVTM and ANQGSEA. This CDR3 has 13 residues. V was pared by 7 bases and J by 8 bases, with 7 bases of the junction left unmatched. CDR3 amino acids: CSARLAGGGKQYF. In DNA form, the CDR3 reads TGCAGCGCTCGACTAGCGGGAGGGGGGAAGCAGTACTTC.

The rearrangement links TRBV14 to TRBJ2-2; tentatively, D is TRBD1 or TRBD2 (5 bases each). The CDR3 length is 14 residues. Trimming removed 1 base from V and 6 bases from J, with 9 bases in between. Germline lookup yields CDR1 SGHDN and CDR2 FVKESK. The CDR3 DNA reads TGTGCCAGCAGCCAAGTGTCGGGGCCCGGGGAGCTGTTTTTT. Translated: CASSQVSGPGELFF.

The chain couples TRBV12-3 or TRBV12-4 to TRBJ1-2, with 11 bases matching TRBD1. With 5 bases clipped from V and 4 bases from J, the junction kept 9 bases outside the gene matches. This CDR3 has 16 amino acids. CDR3 in amino acids: CASSPGQGALVYGYTF. The DNA for the CDR3 is TGTGCCAGCAGTCCCGGACAGGGGGCCCTTGTCTATGGCTACACCTTC.